This TCR beta chain was documented in a study of blood T cells in healthy people across ages. Trimming stripped 1 base from V and 0 bases from J, with 16 bases between. CDR1 and CDR2 (germline): LGHNA, YSLEER. The CDR3 is 19 amino acids. Next came a second PCR, run for about 7 to 12 cycles, which used a sample-barcoded 5' primer along with a J-beta primer mix. Via MiXCR, TCRdb re-called the 5' RACE reads, giving one row per CDR3 protein. Here the sample spans 800,000 to 1,000,000 distinct CDR3 sequences, under 50% being singletons. Sequencing input: blood. V is TRBV4-3 and J is TRBJ2-6; D call uncertain. This receptor was obtained from a man aged 25 to 40 in good health. The CDR3 region is CASSQGVGVTGSGANVLTF. CDR3 DNA sequence: TGCGCCAGCAGCCAAGGGGTCGGAGTGACGGGCTCTGGGGCCAACGTCCTGACTTTC.